A selection of T cell receptor beta chains follows, all from one sample in a study of metastatic and nonmetastatic thyroid tumors. TCRdb re-analyzed the PCR reads using MiXCR. Counted here are fewer than 20,000 clones, 20% to 25% occurring once; the ten biggest clones make up more than 10%. The sequenced material came from tumor tissue. These receptors all come from a male donor with papillary thyroid cancer or a benign thyroid nodule (not recorded which). Some clones in this sample may be carry-over from other donors' samples. Each CDR3 is given with its conserved first and last residue. Fields, in order: D gene, V gene, clone size, J gene, CDR3 DNA, CDR3 protein. The D gene is left open where the match is weak. Clone size appears in some rows only: once, few, many, or a class for an expanded clone.

D gene: -
V gene: TRBV18
clone size: -
J gene: TRBJ2-1
CDR3 DNA: TGTGCCAGCTCACCATGGCAACGGGGCAATGAGCAGTTCTTC
CDR3 protein: CASSPWQRGNEQFF

D gene: TRBD1
V gene: TRBV2
clone size: medium-sized
J gene: TRBJ1-2
CDR3 DNA: TGTGCCAGCAGGGACAGGGGTCCCCTATATGGCTACACCTTC
CDR3 protein: CASRDRGPLYGYTF

D gene: -
V gene: TRBV12-3/TRBV12-4
clone size: -
J gene: TRBJ1-5
CDR3 DNA: TGTGCCAGCACCCCCGGGACGGGGAATCAGCCCCAGCATTTT
CDR3 protein: CASTPGTGNQPQHF

D gene: TRBD2
V gene: TRBV11-2
clone size: -
J gene: TRBJ2-2
CDR3 DNA: TGTGCCAGCAGCTTGGTTCTAGCGGGCACCGGGGAGCTGTTTTTT
CDR3 protein: CASSLVLAGTGELFF

D gene: -
V gene: TRBV11-2
clone size: -
J gene: TRBJ1-5
CDR3 DNA: TGTGCCAGCAGCCCTAGGTTAGGGATAAGCAATCAGCCCCAGCATTTT
CDR3 protein: CASSPRLGISNQPQHF

D gene: -
V gene: TRBV11-2
clone size: medium-sized
J gene: TRBJ2-7
CDR3 DNA: TGTGCCAGCAGCCTCCTCCGCGGGACCTACGAGCAGTACTTC
CDR3 protein: CASSLLRGTYEQYF

D gene: -
V gene: TRBV7-3
clone size: medium-sized
J gene: TRBJ2-1
CDR3 DNA: TGTGCCAGCAGCTTAAGTGGCAACCACAATGAGCAGTTCTTC
CDR3 protein: CASSLSGNHNEQFF

D gene: -
V gene: TRBV6-1
clone size: -
J gene: TRBJ1-2
CDR3 DNA: TGTGCCAGCAGTGGCCGCCAGGACTTCTATGGCTACACCTTC
CDR3 protein: CASSGRQDFYGYTF

D gene: -
V gene: TRBV6-1
clone size: medium-sized
J gene: TRBJ2-1
CDR3 DNA: TGTGCCAGCAGTGCCAGTTTGGTGGGTAGTGGCAATGAGCAGTTCTTC
CDR3 protein: CASSASLVGSGNEQFF

D gene: TRBD1
V gene: TRBV2
clone size: few
J gene: TRBJ1-1
CDR3 DNA: TGTGCCACCAGCAGGGGGCAGAGCTCTGAAGCTTTCTTT
CDR3 protein: CATSRGQSSEAFF

D gene: -
V gene: TRBV6-1
clone size: few
J gene: TRBJ1-5
CDR3 DNA: TGTGCCAGCAGTCCCCAGGAAGACGGGGATAAGCCCAAGAATTTT
CDR3 protein: CASSPQEDGDKPKNF

D gene: -
V gene: TRBV14
clone size: many
J gene: TRBJ2-1
CDR3 DNA: TGTGCCAGCAGCCAACAGGGATCCTACAATGAGCAGTTCTTC
CDR3 protein: CASSQQGSYNEQFF

D gene: -
V gene: TRBV20-1
clone size: -
J gene: TRBJ1-2
CDR3 DNA: TGCAGTGCTAGCTCAGCTAACTATGGCTACACCTTC
CDR3 protein: CSASSANYGYTF

D gene: -
V gene: TRBV18
clone size: -
J gene: TRBJ2-1
CDR3 DNA: TGTGCCAGCTCCCCGATGGGGGAGAGCTACGTGATTGAGCAGTTCTTC
CDR3 protein: CASSPMGESYVIEQFF

D gene: -
V gene: TRBV2
clone size: -
J gene: TRBJ1-5
CDR3 DNA: TGTGCCAGCAGTCAGTCTCTTGGCAATCAGCCCCAGCATTTT
CDR3 protein: CASSQSLGNQPQHF

D gene: TRBD1
V gene: TRBV4-1
clone size: -
J gene: TRBJ2-7
CDR3 DNA: TGCGCCAGCAGCCAAGATCCGGGACAGGGCAACGAGTACTACTTC
CDR3 protein: CASSQDPGQGNEYYF

D gene: -
V gene: TRBV6-1
clone size: medium-sized
J gene: TRBJ2-7
CDR3 DNA: TGTGCCAGCAGCCAACTAGGGATGGGTGGCTACGAGCAGTACTTC
CDR3 protein: CASSQLGMGGYEQYF

D gene: -
V gene: TRBV29-1
clone size: many
J gene: TRBJ2-5
CDR3 DNA: TGCAGCGTCCACCAAGAGACCCAGTACTTC
CDR3 protein: CSVHQETQYF

D gene: -
V gene: TRBV5-4
clone size: many
J gene: TRBJ2-7
CDR3 DNA: TGTGCCAGCAGCTTGGTCCAGGACTACGAGCAGTACTTC
CDR3 protein: CASSLVQDYEQYF

D gene: TRBD2
V gene: TRBV11-2
clone size: many
J gene: TRBJ2-3
CDR3 DNA: TGTGCCAGCAGCTTATGGGGATTAGCGGGTGAGGATACGCAGTATTTT
CDR3 protein: CASSLWGLAGEDTQYF

D gene: -
V gene: TRBV10-3
clone size: many
J gene: TRBJ1-6
CDR3 DNA: TGTGCCATCAGCCCACAGGGTTCACCCCTCCACTTT
CDR3 protein: CAISPQGSPLHF

D gene: TRBD2
V gene: TRBV5-1
clone size: many
J gene: TRBJ2-1
CDR3 DNA: TGCGCCAGCAGCCCCGCAGAGGGCGGGGGAGGGAATGAGCAGTTCTTC
CDR3 protein: CASSPAEGGGGNEQFF

D gene: TRBD2
V gene: TRBV27
clone size: few
J gene: TRBJ2-1
CDR3 DNA: TGTGCCAGCAGTCAACTAGCGGGGACTAGCTCCTACAATGAGCAGTTCTTC
CDR3 protein: CASSQLAGTSSYNEQFF

D gene: TRBD1
V gene: TRBV6-1
clone size: few
J gene: TRBJ2-5
CDR3 DNA: TGTGCCAGCAGAGCAGGGACAGGGGTCCCAACGTCGGAGACCCAGTACTTC
CDR3 protein: CASRAGTGVPTSETQYF

D gene: -
V gene: TRBV28
clone size: many
J gene: TRBJ2-7
CDR3 DNA: TGTGCCACCCAAACCCTGGTGACCTACGAGCAGTACTTC
CDR3 protein: CATQTLVTYEQYF

D gene: TRBD2
V gene: TRBV5-1
clone size: -
J gene: TRBJ2-7
CDR3 DNA: TGCGCCAGCAGCTTAGCGGGGCGTTCCTACGAGCAGTACTTC
CDR3 protein: CASSLAGRSYEQYF

D gene: -
V gene: TRBV7-8
clone size: many
J gene: TRBJ2-1
CDR3 DNA: TGTGCCAGCAGCTCCCCCGTATCGGGACCCGTTCCATCCTACAATGAGCAGTTCTTC
CDR3 protein: CASSSPVSGPVPSYNEQFF

D gene: -
V gene: TRBV9
clone size: medium-sized
J gene: TRBJ1-1
CDR3 DNA: TGTGCCAGCAGCGTAGAGGTGATGAACACTGAAGCTTTCTTT
CDR3 protein: CASSVEVMNTEAFF

D gene: -
V gene: TRBV19
clone size: many
J gene: TRBJ1-5
CDR3 DNA: TGTGCCAGTAGTATTGTCGGCGGGGATCAGCCCCAGCATTTT
CDR3 protein: CASSIVGGDQPQHF

D gene: -
V gene: TRBV20-1
clone size: -
J gene: TRBJ2-7
CDR3 DNA: TGCAGTTCTAGATCACAGTCCTACGAGCAGTACTTC
CDR3 protein: CSSRSQSYEQYF

D gene: TRBD2
V gene: TRBV4-1
clone size: many
J gene: TRBJ2-7
CDR3 DNA: TGCGCCAGCAGCCAACAAATATTGGGGGGGAGACTAGTTAGCGAGCAGTACTTC
CDR3 protein: CASSQQILGGRLVSEQYF

D gene: -
V gene: TRBV5-1
clone size: -
J gene: TRBJ1-5
CDR3 DNA: TGCGCCAGCAAGGAGACACCTGATCAGCCCCAGCATTTT
CDR3 protein: CASKETPDQPQHF

D gene: -
V gene: TRBV5-1
clone size: many
J gene: TRBJ2-7
CDR3 DNA: TGCGCCAGCAGGGTTGACAGCACTGGCTACGAGCAGTACTTC
CDR3 protein: CASRVDSTGYEQYF

D gene: TRBD1
V gene: TRBV14
clone size: -
J gene: TRBJ1-4
CDR3 DNA: TGTGCCAGCAGCCAAAACCCCCTTACAGGGGAGACTAATGAAAAACTGTTTTTT
CDR3 protein: CASSQNPLTGETNEKLFF

D gene: -
V gene: TRBV3-1
clone size: -
J gene: TRBJ2-7
CDR3 DNA: TGTGCCAGCGGCCCACACCCGCCGGGGCAATTCTACGAGCAGTACTTC
CDR3 protein: CASGPHPPGQFYEQYF

D gene: -
V gene: TRBV30
clone size: once
J gene: TRBJ1-1
CDR3 DNA: TGTGCCTGGAACGGGGGCCCGGGGGCAATTGAAGCTTTCTTT
CDR3 protein: CAWNGGPGAIEAFF

D gene: -
V gene: TRBV4-2
clone size: -
J gene: TRBJ2-1
CDR3 DNA: TGTGCCAGCAGCCAAGCCCCCGGAATATCTGACCAGTTCTTC
CDR3 protein: CASSQAPGISDQFF

D gene: TRBD2
V gene: TRBV7-2
clone size: -
J gene: TRBJ2-7
CDR3 DNA: TGTGCCAGCAGTCCTGGGACTAGCGGTCCCTACGAGCAGTACTTC
CDR3 protein: CASSPGTSGPYEQYF

D gene: -
V gene: TRBV3-1
clone size: many
J gene: TRBJ2-3
CDR3 DNA: TGTGCCAGCAGCCTCCGTAGCGGTAGCACAGATACGCAGTATTTT
CDR3 protein: CASSLRSGSTDTQYF

D gene: TRBD2
V gene: TRBV9
clone size: medium-sized
J gene: TRBJ2-5
CDR3 DNA: TGTGCCAGCAGCGTAGCGTCTAGCGGGGGGACGGAGACCCAGTACTTC
CDR3 protein: CASSVASSGGTETQYF

D gene: -
V gene: TRBV2
clone size: many
J gene: TRBJ2-1
CDR3 DNA: TGTGCCAGCAGTGAGATGGGGGGGGCGGGGAATGAGCAGTTCTTC
CDR3 protein: CASSEMGGAGNEQFF

D gene: TRBD2
V gene: TRBV6-1
clone size: few
J gene: TRBJ2-7
CDR3 DNA: TGTGCCAGCAGTGAACTCCTAGCGGGGAGCGAGCAGTACTTC
CDR3 protein: CASSELLAGSEQYF

D gene: -
V gene: TRBV25-1
clone size: many
J gene: TRBJ2-5
CDR3 DNA: TGTGCCAGCAGTAAGACTCCCAGCCCCCAGTACTTC
CDR3 protein: CASSKTPSPQYF

D gene: -
V gene: TRBV9
clone size: -
J gene: TRBJ1-1
CDR3 DNA: TGTGCCAGCAGCCCCCGGGGGGGTACGAACACTGAAGCTTTCTTT
CDR3 protein: CASSPRGGTNTEAFF

D gene: -
V gene: TRBV5-1
clone size: many
J gene: TRBJ2-7
CDR3 DNA: TGCGCCAGCAGCTTCGGGCAGGACCCCAAAATCTACGAGCAGTACTTC
CDR3 protein: CASSFGQDPKIYEQYF

D gene: TRBD1
V gene: TRBV19
clone size: many
J gene: TRBJ1-5
CDR3 DNA: TGTGCCAGTAGTCCGGGACAGGGGAATCAGCCCCAGCATTTT
CDR3 protein: CASSPGQGNQPQHF

D gene: -
V gene: TRBV7-9
clone size: many
J gene: TRBJ2-1
CDR3 DNA: TGTGCCAGCAGCCCAACGACGTCCAACAATGAGCAGTTCTTC
CDR3 protein: CASSPTTSNNEQFF

D gene: TRBD1
V gene: TRBV4-1
clone size: once
J gene: TRBJ1-1
CDR3 DNA: TGCGCCAGCAGCAAATTAACAGGGGTGGGCGGCACTGAAGCTTTCTTT
CDR3 protein: CASSKLTGVGGTEAFF

D gene: TRBD1
V gene: TRBV9
clone size: -
J gene: TRBJ2-7
CDR3 DNA: TGTGCCAGCAGTGACGGACAGGGTTGGAGCTACGAGCAGTACTTC
CDR3 protein: CASSDGQGWSYEQYF

D gene: -
V gene: TRBV30
clone size: many
J gene: TRBJ1-2
CDR3 DNA: TGTGCCTGGAGGAACTGGGTTAACTATGGCTACACCTTC
CDR3 protein: CAWRNWVNYGYTF